This T cell receptor (beta chain) came from a study of CD8+CD57+ T cells in acquired aplastic anemia. Previously, flow cytometry had revealed CD8+CD57+ cell expansion in the patients chosen for sequencing. As for this clonotype: The junction and the germline gene differ at one end; a read error may be behind it.

Profiling of TCR beta VDJ combinations and CDR3 sequences used genomic DNA as template. TCRdb processed the reads anew with MiXCR; each CDR3 protein has one entry. Seen here are 100,000 to 150,000 distinct CDR3 sequences, 30% to 45% observed once, and the top ten hold over 2%. The length of the CDR3 is 16 residues. Germline V gene lookup returns CDR1 SNHLY and CDR2 FYNNEI. Sequencing was done on a sample of sorted CD4+, CD8+, or CD8+CD57+ T cells (not recorded which) from PBMCs. The clonotype comes from a human donor with aplastic anemia. The V and J genes are TRBV2 and TRBJ2-7; D perhaps matches TRBD1 (6 bases). The CDR3 DNA reads as TGTGCCAGCAGCCAAGAACAGGGAATGAACTCCTACGAACAGTACTTC. Translating it yields CASSQEQGMNSYEQYF.